The subject of this entry is one TCR beta chain. Measured with immunoSEQ multiplex PCR; TCRdb has only the in-frame clones, and not every one. The top ten hold more than 1.5% of the sample, which has some 94,000 clones, 92% seen once. These data originate in a study of T cell changes during pregnancy in multiple sclerosis. This CDR3 has 17 amino acids. Between the trimmed V and J ends, which lost 3 bases and 7 bases, there was a span of 22 bases. Germline assignment: CDR1 LNHDA and CDR2 SQIVND (reference sequence). The source material was peripheral blood, sampled in the first trimester of pregnancy. The sequence derives from a female donor with multiple sclerosis, enrolled in a pregnancy study. V and J are TRBV19 and TRBJ1-5; TRBD1 is a possible D gene (6 bases). The CDR3 reads CASSITVTGAQGQPQHF. As DNA, the CDR3 is TGTGCCAGTAGTATTACCGTAACAGGCGCACAGGGACAGCCCCAGCATTTT.